This T cell receptor beta chain came from a study of blood T cell repertoires in COVID-19. Across the study: Spain, Italy and the United States supplied samples that represented acute and convalescent COVID-19. Sources were T cells, B-cell-depleted T cells, or PBMCs; the material itself was cDNA or gDNA.

Original handling: The authors estimated nucleated cell counts from reference gene primer amplification. This table comes from immunoSEQ multiplex PCR, and its TCRdb copy is limited to in-frame clones, with some not included. V and J calls and clone size are copied from that table; D and trimming were computed from the DNA. This sample has fewer than 130,000 clones, with less than 75% found just once. Material for sequencing was peripheral blood. The TCR sequence derives from a woman in her fifties or sixties with acute or convalescent COVID-19.

CDR3 loop: CASSLDSSLSGYTF. In nucleotides, the CDR3 is TGTGCCAGCAGCCTCGACAGTTCTTTATCGGGCTACACCTTC. The chain has TRBV3-1 (or the pseudogene TRBV3-2) and TRBJ1-2; perhaps TRBD1 as D (5 bases). CDR1 is LGHDT, CDR2 YNNKEL, per germline (reference sequence). This CDR3 is 14 amino acids long. V lost 4 bases, J lost 8 bases, and 17 bases lay in between.